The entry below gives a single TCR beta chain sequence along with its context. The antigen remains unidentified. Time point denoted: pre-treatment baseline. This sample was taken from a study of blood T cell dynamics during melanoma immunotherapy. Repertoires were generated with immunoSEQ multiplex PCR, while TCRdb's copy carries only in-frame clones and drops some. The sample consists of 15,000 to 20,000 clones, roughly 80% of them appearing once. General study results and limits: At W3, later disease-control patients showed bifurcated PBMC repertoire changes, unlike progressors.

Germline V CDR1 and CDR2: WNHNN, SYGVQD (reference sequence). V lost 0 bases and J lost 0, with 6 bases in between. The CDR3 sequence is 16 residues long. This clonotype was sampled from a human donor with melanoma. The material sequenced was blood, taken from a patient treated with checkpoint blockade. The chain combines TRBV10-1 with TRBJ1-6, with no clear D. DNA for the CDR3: TGCGCCAGCAGTGAGTCGAAGTTCTCCTATAATTCACCCCTCCACTTT. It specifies CASSESKFSYNSPLHF.